This T cell receptor beta chain is drawn from a study of radiotherapy plus CTLA-4 blockade in lung cancer. This clone was detected ten times or more. Its antigen is still unknown. Treatment of patients with chemo-refractory metastatic non-small-cell lung cancer consisted of focal radiation plus CTLA-4 blockade with ipilimumab. V lost 0 bases, J lost 6 bases, and 10 bases lay in between. Germline V lookup: CDR1 SGHKS, CDR2 YYEKEE (reference sequence). This CDR3 comprises 14 residues. Some clones are missing from TCRdb's copy, which holds only in-frame ones; the method was immunoSEQ multiplex PCR. The sample lists 53,000 or so clones, less than 85% occurring once. Study findings and constraints: Following radiotherapy plus ipilimumab, tumor-derived TCR clones expanded in the blood. Early shifts in blood T cell clones, with interferon-beta, reportedly predicted response best.

The sequence came from a human donor with non-small cell lung cancer who had stable disease on radiotherapy plus ipilimumab. The chain has TRBV5-5 and TRBJ1-5; D gene unclear. Sample: peripheral blood, taken from a patient treated with radiotherapy plus ipilimumab. CDR3: CASSLVGLGQPQHF. The CDR3 nucleotides read TGTGCCAGCAGCTTGGTAGGTCTCGGTCAGCCCCAGCATTTT. Combining the CDR3 with reference TRBV5-5 and TRBJ1-5 gives the whole variable domain DAGVTQSPTHLIKTRGQQVTLRCSPISGHKSVSWYQQVLGQGPQFIFQYYEKEERGRGNFPDRFSARQFPNYSSELNVNALLLGDSALYLCASSLVGLGQPQHFGDGTRLSIL.